This T cell receptor (beta chain) stems from a study of blood T cell repertoires in COVID-19. The overall study: The samples span acute and convalescent COVID-19 from the United States, Italy and Spain.

The sample holds one count of this clone. A Seattle source enrolled patients during active infection and followed them longitudinally. Between the trimmed V and J ends, which lost 1 base and 6 bases, there was a span of 6 bases. CDR3 length: 12 residues. Looked up from germline, CDR1 is SGHVS and CDR2 is FQNEAQ. The protocol was immunoSEQ multiplex PCR, while the TCRdb copy is restricted to in-frame clones and leaves out a portion. The sample lists about 250,000 clones, 88% occurring once. This chain uses TRBV7-8 with TRBJ1-1; D gene uncertain. This receptor was taken from a young woman with COVID-19, enrolled during active disease. The source material was peripheral blood. The CDR3 spells CASSLGRPEAFF. CDR3 nucleotide sequence: TGTGCCAGCAGCTTAGGCAGGCCTGAAGCTTTCTTT.